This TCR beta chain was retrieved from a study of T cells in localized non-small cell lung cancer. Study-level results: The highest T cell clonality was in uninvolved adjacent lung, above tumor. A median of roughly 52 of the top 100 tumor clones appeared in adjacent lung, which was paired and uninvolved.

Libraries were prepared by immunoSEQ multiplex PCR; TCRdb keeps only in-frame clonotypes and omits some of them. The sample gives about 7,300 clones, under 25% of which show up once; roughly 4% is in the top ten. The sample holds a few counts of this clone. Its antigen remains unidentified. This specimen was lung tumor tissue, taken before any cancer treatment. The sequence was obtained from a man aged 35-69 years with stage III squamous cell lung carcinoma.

This CDR3 reads CASSVATGVGANVLTF. In nucleotides, the CDR3 is TGTGCCAGCAGCGTAGCCACCGGGGTTGGGGCCAACGTCCTGACTTTC. The rearrangement joins TRBV9 to TRBJ2-6; perhaps TRBD2 as D (5 bases). Looked up from germline, CDR1 is SGDLS and CDR2 is YYNGEE. This CDR3 has 16 amino acids. Deletions cut 0 bases from V and 3 bases from J, with 10 bases between.